The 4 T cell receptor beta chains below all came from one sample that was sequenced in a study of blood T cell repertoires in COVID-19. TCRdb's copy holds only in-frame clones and misses some; the assay was immunoSEQ multiplex PCR. The profile shows some 190,000 clones, around 85% of them singletons. Sample: PBMCs or T cells enriched from blood (not recorded which). These receptors were collected from a woman aged 25 to 39 who had recovered from COVID-19.

The chain carries TRBV6-5 and TRBJ2-3; 8 bases are shared with TRBD1. V trimming: 5 bases; J trimming: 1 base; junction bases outside the gene matches: 5. The CDR3 covers 15 residues. CDR1 MNHEY and CDR2 SVGAGI come from the germline V gene. The CDR3 loop reads CASSPGGAGTDTQYF. CDR3 sequence (DNA): TGTGCCAGCAGTCCAGGGGGCGCCGGCACAGATACGCAGTATTTT.

This chain connects TRBV7-8 to TRBJ2-3, with TRBD1 identical over 10 bases. Germline V CDR1 and CDR2: SGHVS, FQNEAQ. The length of the CDR3 is 17 residues. V shed 5 bases and J 6 bases; nucleotides not matched to a gene: 14. CDR3 loop: CASSQYAAGTGVDTQYF. The CDR3 region has the DNA TGTGCCAGCAGCCAGTACGCTGCCGGGACAGGGGTGGATACGCAGTATTTT.

This sequence joins TRBV28 and TRBJ1-1, with 7 positions matching TRBD1. The CDR3 covers 14 residues. Trimming cost V 2 bases and J 7 bases; bases outside gene matches: 7. Germline V lookup: CDR1 MDHEN, CDR2 SYDVKM. The CDR3: CASSLDRVVGEAFF. As DNA, the CDR3 is TGTGCCAGCAGTTTAGACAGGGTAGTTGGTGAAGCTTTCTTT.

V usage is TRBV13 and J usage is TRBJ2-1, with 9 nucleotides matching TRBD2. The trim removed 5 bases at V and 2 bases at J, leaving 7 bases unmatched. Germline V lookup: CDR1 PRHDT, CDR2 FYEKMQ (reference sequence). The CDR3 consists of 16 residues. DNA of the CDR3: TGTGCCAGCAGCCCCCAGGCGGGGGGGCCCTACAATGAGCAGTTCTTC. Translation gives CASSPQAGGPYNEQFF.